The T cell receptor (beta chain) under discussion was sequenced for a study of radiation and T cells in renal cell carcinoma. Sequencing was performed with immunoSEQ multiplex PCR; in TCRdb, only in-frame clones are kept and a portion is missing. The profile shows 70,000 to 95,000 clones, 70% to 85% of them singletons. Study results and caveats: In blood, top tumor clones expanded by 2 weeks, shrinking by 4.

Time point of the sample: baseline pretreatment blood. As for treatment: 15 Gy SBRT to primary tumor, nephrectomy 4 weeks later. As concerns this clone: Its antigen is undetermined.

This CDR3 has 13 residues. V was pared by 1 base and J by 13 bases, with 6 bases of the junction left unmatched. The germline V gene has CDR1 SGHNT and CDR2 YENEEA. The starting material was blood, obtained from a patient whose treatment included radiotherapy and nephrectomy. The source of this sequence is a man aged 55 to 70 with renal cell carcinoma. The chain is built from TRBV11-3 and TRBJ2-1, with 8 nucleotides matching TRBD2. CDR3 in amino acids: CASSLGRTSPQFF. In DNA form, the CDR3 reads TGTGCCAGCAGCTTAGGTCGGACTAGCCCACAGTTCTTC.